This entry is about one T cell receptor beta chain. It lacks a known antigen. No base qualities exist here, and no much larger clone lies one base off it. As encoded in the germline V gene, CDR1 is SGHRS while CDR2 is YFSETQ. From the cysteine through the phenylalanine, the CDR3 covers 14 amino acids. The only DNA kept is the CDR3, 42 bases in frame from the first base. Trimming removed 0 bases from V and 8 bases from J, leaving 14 bases between the germline ends. This record comes from a study of blood T cell repertoires in COVID-19 (dated by TCRdb to about 2020). In terms of the full investigation: The collaborator samples originated in the United States, Italy and Spain and spanned the acute and convalescent phases of COVID-19. The prospective study material was composed of cDNA or gDNA derived from T cells, B-cell-depleted T cells, or PBMCs. Subjects who had been exposed to COVID-19, were actively infected with it, or had recovered from it provided the deeply sampled blood TCRbeta repertoires that made up the dataset. The repertoires were released in a freely available public database meant as a resource for research on the immune response to SARS-CoV-2. Samples were obtained from the ongoing ImmuneRACE study (first 160 participants) and from 1,254 subjects provided by 6 global collaborators. The sample metadata nearly always contained a de-identified subject ID, COVID-19 status, age in years and sex. Where available, HLA class I and class II types were taken from metadata supplied by the sample provider and were not determined by assay-based typing. General conclusions and limits of the study: The amount of clinical and demographic metadata varied by source and participant and was provided uncurated.

TCRbeta CDR3 regions were amplified from genomic DNA by means of the immunoSEQ Assay, a bias-controlled multiplex PCR. Per the original workflow: The number of nucleated cells in each sample was estimated from the amplification of reference gene primers within the assay. To quantify the absolute abundance of each unique TCRbeta CDR3 rearrangement, sequence reads were collapsed and filtered. Productive Simpson clonality was computed per sample as the square root of Simpson's diversity index over productive rearrangements. Entries here come from immuneACCESS through TCRdb and include only in-frame sequences with V and J called. Some clones fail to appear in such tables; in the studies checked, an unresolved V gene covers under half of the shortfall, and the cause of the remainder is unknown. Clonal size and the V and J genes are those of that table, whereas D and trimming came from the DNA. The sample table records around 480,000 clones; approximately 88% of these occur just once. The ten biggest clones cover 10% to 15% of the sample.

In Seattle, one collaborating source enrolled patients while the infection was active and tracked those patients longitudinally over the course of disease. Each collaborating institution followed its own protocols to collect whole blood in K2EDTA tubes. Collaborator samples were shipped for TCRbeta analysis as frozen whole blood, isolated PBMCs, or DNA extracted from either sample type. Source material: peripheral blood. This clonotype originated in a woman aged 50 to 60 with COVID-19, enrolled during active disease. The sequence joins TRBV5-1 to TRBJ1-2; tentative D gene TRBD1, with 5 bases matching. The DNA is TGCGCCAGCAGCTTGGCGGAGGGGCCTTGGGGCTACACCTTC. Translated, this gives CASSLAEGPWGYTF. The entire variable domain, with the stretches around the CDR3 drawn from the reference TRBV5-1 and TRBJ1-2 proteins, is KAGVTQTPRYLIKTRGQQVTLSCSPISGHRSVSWYQQTPGQGLQFLFEYFSETQRNKGNFPGRFSGRQFSNSRSEMNVSTLELGDSALYLCASSLAEGPWGYTFGSGTRLTVV.